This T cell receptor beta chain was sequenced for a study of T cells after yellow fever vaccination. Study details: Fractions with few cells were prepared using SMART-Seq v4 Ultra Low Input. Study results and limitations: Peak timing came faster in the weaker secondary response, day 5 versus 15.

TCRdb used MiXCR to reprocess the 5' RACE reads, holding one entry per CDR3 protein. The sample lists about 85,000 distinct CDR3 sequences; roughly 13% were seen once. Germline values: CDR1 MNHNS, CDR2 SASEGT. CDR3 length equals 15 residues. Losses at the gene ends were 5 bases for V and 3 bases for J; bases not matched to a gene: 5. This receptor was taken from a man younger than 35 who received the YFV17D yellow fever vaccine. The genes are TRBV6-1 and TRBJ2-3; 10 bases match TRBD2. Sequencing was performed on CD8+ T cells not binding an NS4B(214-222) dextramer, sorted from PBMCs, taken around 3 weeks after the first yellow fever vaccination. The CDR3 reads CASSRLAGDTDTQYF. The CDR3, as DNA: TGTGCCAGCAGTAGGCTAGCGGGGGATACAGATACGCAGTATTTT.